This T cell receptor beta chain appears in the sequencing data of a study of blood T cell repertoires in COVID-19. This clone was observed a single time. The method was immunoSEQ multiplex PCR; TCRdb's version includes in-frame clones alone and lacks a portion of them. The sample lists around 80,000 clones, around 80% occurring once. Sequencing was performed on peripheral blood. This clonotype originated in a man between 60 and 75 years old with acute or convalescent COVID-19.

The CDR3 sequence: CASSIDLGQANEQFF. CDR3 coding DNA: TGTGCCAGTAGTATAGATCTAGGACAAGCCAATGAGCAGTTCTTC. The genes are TRBV19 and TRBJ2-1; D may be TRBD1 (5 bases). The V end was cut by 0 bases, the J end by 6 bases, with 12 bases between. The V gene's germline CDR1 is LNHDA and CDR2 SQIVND (reference sequence). This CDR3 comprises 15 residues.